Listed below are T cell receptor beta chains from one sample, sequenced in a study of pediatric ulcerative colitis. This table comes from immunoSEQ multiplex PCR, and its TCRdb copy is limited to in-frame clones, with some not included. The sample records some 10,000 clones, around 82% being singletons. Sequencing was done on a sample of gut tissue. The source is a girl aged 10 to 17 who was a control in a study of pediatric ulcerative colitis. The CDR3 runs from the conserved cysteine through the conserved F or W. The order of the fields is V gene, clone size, D gene, J gene, CDR3 protein, CDR3 DNA. The D gene is left open where the match is weak. Not all rows give a size; the values are once, few, many and, for expanded clones, a class.

>TRBV19|-|TRBD1|TRBJ1-5
CASSWDRWDQPQHF
TGTGCCAGTAGCTGGGACAGATGGGATCAGCCCCAGCATTTT
>TRBV5-1|-|TRBD1|TRBJ1-3
CASSTDGQGMNTIYF
TGCGCCAGCAGCACCGATGGACAGGGGATGAACACCATATATTTT
>TRBV5-1|-|TRBD2|TRBJ2-5
CASSSSGSGIQETQYF
TGCGCCAGCAGCTCGAGCGGGAGTGGGATTCAAGAGACCCAGTACTTC
>TRBV7-3|-|-|TRBJ2-5
CASSPGPAETQYF
TGTGCCAGCAGCCCCGGACCGGCGGAGACCCAGTACTTC
>TRBV7-9|-|-|TRBJ1-2
CASSPPLYSGITNYGYTF
TGTGCCAGCAGCCCACCTCTTTACAGCGGGATTACTAACTATGGCTACACCTTC
>TRBV5-5|-|-|TRBJ1-1
CASSGGTLNTEAFF
TGTGCCAGCAGCGGCGGGACACTGAACACTGAAGCTTTCTTT
>TRBV29-1|-|-|TRBJ2-3
CSVDRGEDTQYF
TGCAGCGTTGACAGGGGTGAAGATACGCAGTATTTT
>TRBV7-2|-|-|TRBJ2-1
CASTLGGNEQFF
TGTGCCAGCACTCTAGGGGGCAATGAGCAGTTCTTC
>TRBV19|-|TRBD1|TRBJ1-5
CASSPRTGNPKNQPQHF
TGTGCCAGTAGTCCCCGGACAGGGAACCCCAAAAATCAGCCCCAGCATTTT
>TRBV4-1|-|TRBD2|TRBJ2-1
CASSPTSGSSYNEQFF
TGCGCCAGCAGCCCTACTAGCGGGAGCTCCTACAATGAGCAGTTCTTC
>TRBV5-5|-|TRBD1|TRBJ1-4
CASSVTGTEKLFF
TGTGCCAGCAGCGTGACAGGGACGGAAAAACTGTTTTTT
>TRBV19|-|TRBD2|TRBJ2-7
CASSLAGVAYEQYF
TGTGCCAGTAGTCTAGCGGGAGTCGCCTACGAGCAGTACTTC
>TRBV27|-|-|TRBJ2-1
CASSPVRTYEQFF
TGTGCCAGCAGTCCCGTAAGGACTTATGAGCAGTTCTTC
>TRBV5-1|-|TRBD1|TRBJ1-1
CASSYITQGTTEAFF
TGCGCCAGCAGCTATATTACACAGGGGACCACTGAAGCTTTCTTT
>TRBV2|-|-|TRBJ2-3
CASSESLGRTTDTQYF
TGTGCCAGCAGTGAATCTCTTGGCAGGACCACAGATACGCAGTATTTT
>TRBV6-1|-|-|TRBJ1-4
CASLWTARSVRLFF
TGTGCCAGCCTATGGACAGCCCGCTCCGTTAGACTGTTTTTT
>TRBV15|once|-|TRBJ2-5
CATSNQAVPRETQYF
TGTGCCACCAGCAACCAAGCGGTACCCCGAGAGACCCAGTACTTC
>TRBV4-1|-|-|TRBJ1-4
CASSQATGNYNEKLFF
TGCGCCAGCAGCCAAGCAACAGGCAATTATAATGAAAAACTGTTTTTT
>TRBV5-4|-|-|TRBJ2-6
CASSLGRSSGANVLTF
TGTGCCAGCAGCTTGGGACGGAGCTCTGGGGCCAACGTCCTGACTTTC
>TRBV28|-|-|TRBJ1-2
CASRLDTYGYTF
TGTGCCAGCAGACTGGACACCTATGGCTACACCTTC
>TRBV9|-|TRBD2|TRBJ2-2
CASRTSGSSGELFF
TGTGCCAGCAGGACTAGCGGGAGCTCCGGGGAGCTGTTTTTT
>TRBV28|few|-|TRBJ2-7
CASRVNHEQYF
TGTGCCAGCAGGGTTAATCACGAGCAGTACTTC
>TRBV30|-|-|TRBJ2-2
CAWRGPAGGELFF
TGTGCCTGGAGGGGACCCGCGGGCGGGGAGCTGTTTTTT
>TRBV5-4|-|TRBD2|TRBJ2-2
CASSTGSLSREDNTGELFF
TGTGCCAGCAGCACCGGCTCGTTATCGCGGGAGGATAACACCGGGGAGCTGTTTTTT
>TRBV10-2|-|-|TRBJ2-6
CASSEGDPGISGANVLTF
TGCGCCAGCAGTGAGGGTGACCCCGGCATCTCTGGGGCCAACGTCCTGACTTTC
>TRBV15|few|-|TRBJ1-2
CATSRGDNYGYTF
TGTGCCACCAGCAGGGGAGATAACTATGGCTACACCTTC
>TRBV7-2|-|-|TRBJ2-7
CASSRTGKGGEQYF
TGTGCCAGCAGCCGTACAGGGAAAGGGGGGGAGCAGTACTTC
>TRBV6-4|-|-|TRBJ2-3
CASSDSLRGSTDTQYF
TGTGCCAGCAGTGACTCGTTGAGGGGAAGCACAGATACGCAGTATTTT
>TRBV11-2|-|-|TRBJ2-1
CASSLEGTLREQFF
TGTGCCAGCAGCTTAGAAGGGACTCTAAGGGAGCAGTTCTTC
>TRBV7-7|-|TRBD2|TRBJ2-2
CASSLGTSGIRTGELFF
TGTGCTAGCAGTCTCGGGACTAGCGGGATTCGTACCGGGGAGCTGTTTTTT
>TRBV7-9|-|-|TRBJ2-7
CASSLGPGRQYEQYF
TGTGCCAGCAGCTTAGGCCCAGGACGGCAATACGAGCAGTACTTC
>TRBV7-2|-|-|TRBJ2-2
CASSLRTLNTGELLF
TGTGCCAGCAGCTTACGGACACTGAACACCGGGGAGCTGCTTTTT
>TRBV9|-|-|TRBJ1-2
CASSVDSATGHGYTF
TGTGCCAGCAGCGTCGACTCAGCGACAGGTCATGGCTACACCTTC
>TRBV10-2|-|TRBD1|TRBJ2-7
CASSDRDRSYEQYF
TGCGCCAGCAGTGATAGGGACAGATCCTACGAGCAGTACTTC